This T cell receptor beta chain was identified during a study of post-analysis software for immune sequencing data. Broader study findings: Multiple sclerosis patients showed significantly lower normalized Chao1 diversity than controls did. Compared with controls, patients had more of about five TRBV segments, including TRBV5-6, TRBV5-1 and TRBV20-1.

A remark on this clonotype: Antigen specificity is unknown.

Tagging with unique molecular identifiers was a feature of the TCR beta cDNA libraries. TCRdb reprocessed the PCR reads via MiXCR and lists one record per CDR3 protein. The repertoire has 600,000 to 750,000 distinct CDR3 sequences, approximately 60% of them found once; the top ten carry about 11%. The CDR3 runs 15 residues. Trimming removed 1 base from V and 2 bases from J, with 11 bases in between. CDR1 is MGHRA, CDR2 YSYEKL, per germline. The TCR was taken from a girl aged 2 to 10 with multiple sclerosis. Sequences were obtained from blood. The rearrangement joins TRBV4-1 to TRBJ2-5, with D possibly TRBD2 on 6 matching bases. CDR3 region: CASSQVLSGQETQYF. In DNA form, the CDR3 reads TGCGCCAGCAGCCAAGTCCTTAGCGGACAAGAGACCCAGTACTTC.